These T cell receptor beta chains were read from a single sample in a study of tumor and adjacent non-tumor tissue in lung cancer. TCRdb re-called the multiplex PCR reads with MiXCR, one entry per CDR3 protein. The sample includes some 100,000 distinct CDR3 sequences, 80% of them seen just once. Material for sequencing was distant non-tumor lung tissue. The receptors derive from a man aged 55 to 70 with small cell lung cancer. Both conserved end residues are part of each CDR3. The D gene is left open where the match is weak. Only some rows state a clone size, as once, few, many or a class for expanded clones.

D gene: NA
clone size: few
J gene: TRBJ1-5
V gene: TRBV12-3/TRBV12-4
CDR3 DNA: TGTGCCTGCAGACCGGCGGGGGGCCCGCGGCCCCAGCATTTT
CDR3 protein: CACRPAGGPRPQHF

D gene: NA
clone size: NA
J gene: TRBJ1-2
V gene: TRBV10-2
CDR3 DNA: TGCGTCAGCAGTGACTCAAGGGGGATTGGCTACACCTTT
CDR3 protein: CVSSDSRGIGYTF

D gene: NA
clone size: NA
J gene: TRBJ2-7
V gene: TRBV11-2
CDR3 DNA: TGTGCCAGCAGCTTAGCTTCTAACGACTACTACGAGCAGTACTTT
CDR3 protein: CASSLASNDYYEQYF

D gene: NA
clone size: NA
J gene: TRBJ2-2
V gene: TRBV4-1
CDR3 DNA: TGCACCAGCAGCCGATTCGGAGCCAACACCGGGGAGCTGTTTTTT
CDR3 protein: CTSSRFGANTGELFF

D gene: NA
clone size: NA
J gene: TRBJ2-2
V gene: TRBV12-3/TRBV12-4
CDR3 DNA: TGTGCCAGCAGTTTCGGGCGATCCACCGGGGTGCTGTTTTTT
CDR3 protein: CASSFGRSTGVLFF

D gene: TRBD1
clone size: once
J gene: TRBJ2-4
V gene: TRBV7-8
CDR3 DNA: TGTGCCAGCTGCAAGGACAGGGCTAACATTAAGTACTTC
CDR3 protein: CASCKDRANIKYF

D gene: TRBD2
clone size: NA
J gene: TRBJ2-1
V gene: TRBV6-5
CDR3 DNA: TGTGCCAGCAGTTACTCGAACCCGGGACTAGCGGACAATGAGCAGTTCTTC
CDR3 protein: CASSYSNPGLADNEQFF

D gene: NA
clone size: NA
J gene: TRBJ2-2
V gene: TRBV4-2
CDR3 DNA: TGTGCCAGCAGTCAAGATCTGAGGGCCAGCATCGGGGAGCTGTCTTTT
CDR3 protein: CASSQDLRASIGELSF

D gene: NA
clone size: once
J gene: TRBJ2-2
V gene: TRBV6-6
CDR3 DNA: TGTGCCAGCAATTCCTCGGCGGGTCCCGTGAACACCGGGGAGCTGTTTTTT
CDR3 protein: CASNSSAGPVNTGELFF

D gene: NA
clone size: once
J gene: TRBJ2-5
V gene: TRBV6-1
CDR3 DNA: TGTGCCAGCAGCCATAGTGGCCGGGAGACCCAGTACTTC
CDR3 protein: CASSHSGRETQYF

D gene: TRBD1
clone size: many
J gene: TRBJ2-7
V gene: TRBV6-6
CDR3 DNA: TGTGCCAGCAGTTCCGCGACAGGGTCAACCTACGAGCAGTACTTC
CDR3 protein: CASSSATGSTYEQYF

D gene: NA
clone size: once
J gene: TRBJ2-1
V gene: TRBV14
CDR3 DNA: TGTGCCAACAGCCGAGGGACCGGAGCCTACGATGAGCAGTTCTTC
CDR3 protein: CANSRGTGAYDEQFF

D gene: NA
clone size: NA
J gene: TRBJ2-7
V gene: TRBV4-1
CDR3 DNA: TGTGCCAGCAGCCAAGCCATGAGGGGGACGGACTCCTACGAGCGGTACTTC
CDR3 protein: CASSQAMRGTDSYERYF

D gene: NA
clone size: many
J gene: TRBJ1-4
V gene: TRBV6-6
CDR3 DNA: TGTGCCAGCAGTCGTAACGGGAAAACTAATGAAAAACTGTTTTTT
CDR3 protein: CASSRNGKTNEKLFF

D gene: TRBD2
clone size: many
J gene: TRBJ2-1
V gene: TRBV20-1
CDR3 DNA: TGCAGTGCTAAAACCGGGACTAGCGTTAAAGATGAGCAGTTCTTC
CDR3 protein: CSAKTGTSVKDEQFF

D gene: NA
clone size: NA
J gene: TRBJ1-2
V gene: TRBV5-4
CDR3 DNA: TGTGCCAGCAGCTTGCGAGTAGGCACAGAGAAAGATGGCTACACCTTC
CDR3 protein: CASSLRVGTEKDGYTF

D gene: NA
clone size: NA
J gene: TRBJ2-3
V gene: TRBV11-2
CDR3 DNA: TGTGCCAGCAGCTCCGGAGGGATTGTGCGACATACACAGTATTTT
CDR3 protein: CASSSGGIVRHTQYF

D gene: NA
clone size: few
J gene: TRBJ1-1
V gene: TRBV19
CDR3 DNA: TGTGCCAGTACCCAAAGGGGCTTGAAAGCTTTCTTT
CDR3 protein: CASTQRGLKAFF

D gene: NA
clone size: NA
J gene: TRBJ2-1
V gene: TRBV29-1
CDR3 DNA: TGCAGCGTTGTGTCCCATCTCTCCTCGCACAATGAGCAGTTGTTC
CDR3 protein: CSVVSHLSSHNEQLF

D gene: NA
clone size: once
J gene: TRBJ2-1
V gene: TRBV6-5
CDR3 DNA: TGTGTCAGCAGTTCGGACCATGAGCAGTTCTTC
CDR3 protein: CVSSSDHEQFF

D gene: TRBD2
clone size: NA
J gene: TRBJ2-7
V gene: TRBV20-1
CDR3 DNA: TGCAGTACTAGAGATGATCGGACTAGCGAGGGTTTATACGAGCAGTACTTC
CDR3 protein: CSTRDDRTSEGLYEQYF

D gene: NA
clone size: NA
J gene: TRBJ2-5
V gene: TRBV6-2/TRBV6-3
CDR3 DNA: TGTGCCACCAACCGTGAGGGAGCCGGACAAGAGACACAGTACTTC
CDR3 protein: CATNREGAGQETQYF

D gene: NA
clone size: NA
J gene: TRBJ2-1
V gene: TRBV7-9
CDR3 DNA: TGTGCCAGCAGCTTAGTAGAGGCTGCGGTGTCTTACAATGAGCAGTTCTTC
CDR3 protein: CASSLVEAAVSYNEQFF

D gene: NA
clone size: once
J gene: TRBJ2-1
V gene: TRBV11-2
CDR3 DNA: TGTGCTAGCAGCTTAGAGGCGGCTGACCTAAAGATCTTC
CDR3 protein: CASSLEAADLKIF

D gene: NA
clone size: few
J gene: TRBJ2-4
V gene: TRBV2
CDR3 DNA: TGTGCCAGCAGTGAACAGGCTGCATCGTACATTCAGTACTTC
CDR3 protein: CASSEQAASYIQYF

D gene: NA
clone size: NA
J gene: TRBJ2-3
V gene: TRBV2
CDR3 DNA: TGTGCCTGCAGGGACCGTAGCACAGATACGCAGTATTTT
CDR3 protein: CACRDRSTDTQYF

D gene: TRBD1
clone size: NA
J gene: TRBJ1-1
V gene: TRBV11-3
CDR3 DNA: TGTGCCAGCAGCCCCGACAGGGGAAACACTGATGCTTTCTTT
CDR3 protein: CASSPDRGNTDAFF

D gene: TRBD1
clone size: NA
J gene: TRBJ2-5
V gene: TRBV4-1
CDR3 DNA: TGTGACAGCTGCCTCCTGGGGGACAGGGGGCAAGAGACCCACTACTTC
CDR3 protein: CDSCLLGDRGQETHYF

D gene: NA
clone size: NA
J gene: TRBJ2-3
V gene: TRBV4-1
CDR3 DNA: TGCGCCAGCAGCCTAGCGATCTTACAGAGCACAGATACGCAGTATTTT
CDR3 protein: CASSLAILQSTDTQYF

D gene: NA
clone size: NA
J gene: TRBJ2-3
V gene: TRBV4-1
CDR3 DNA: TGCGCCAGCAGCCAAGAAGAGATCGCCCAGGGCATAGATACGCAGTATTTT
CDR3 protein: CASSQEEIAQGIDTQYF

D gene: NA
clone size: NA
J gene: TRBJ2-1
V gene: TRBV11-2
CDR3 DNA: TGTGCCAGCAGCTTATCGACAGACCAGAGCTCCTACAATGAGCAGTTCTTC
CDR3 protein: CASSLSTDQSSYNEQFF

D gene: NA
clone size: many
J gene: TRBJ2-1
V gene: TRBV20-1
CDR3 DNA: TGCAGTGCTAGAGGCCCCAGGGGTGGGGATGAGCAGTTCTTC
CDR3 protein: CSARGPRGGDEQFF

D gene: NA
clone size: NA
J gene: TRBJ2-1
V gene: TRBV29-1
CDR3 DNA: TGCAGCGCGAGGTTCGCGGGGTCTATCAATGAGCAGTTTTTC
CDR3 protein: CSARFAGSINEQFF

D gene: TRBD2
clone size: NA
J gene: TRBJ2-3
V gene: TRBV11-2
CDR3 DNA: TGTGCCAGCAACTTGGGCCCGGCGGGAGGGGTTCCAGATACTCGGTATTTT
CDR3 protein: CASNLGPAGGVPDTRYF

D gene: NA
clone size: NA
J gene: TRBJ2-3
V gene: TRBV20-1
CDR3 DNA: TGCAGTGCTACCAAGCGGCTAGTGGGAGTTCTTGATACGCAGTATTTT
CDR3 protein: CSATKRLVGVLDTQYF

D gene: NA
clone size: once
J gene: TRBJ1-2
V gene: TRBV4-2
CDR3 DNA: TGTGCCAGCAACCAAGACGTAAGCTATGGTTACACCTTC
CDR3 protein: CASNQDVSYGYTF

D gene: NA
clone size: NA
J gene: TRBJ1-3
V gene: TRBV29-1
CDR3 DNA: TGCAGCGTTGGGAAGGATACTGGAAACACCACATATTTT
CDR3 protein: CSVGKDTGNTTYF

D gene: TRBD2
clone size: NA
J gene: TRBJ2-1
V gene: TRBV7-6
CDR3 DNA: TGTGCCAGCAGCCCTGTGGGCGGGGGGGCCTACAATGAGCAGTTCTTC
CDR3 protein: CASSPVGGGAYNEQFF

D gene: NA
clone size: NA
J gene: TRBJ1-1
V gene: TRBV5-6
CDR3 DNA: TGTGCCAGCAGCTTGGCCTCCGAGACGGCGAACACTGAAACTTTCTTT
CDR3 protein: CASSLASETANTETFF

D gene: NA
clone size: NA
J gene: TRBJ2-1
V gene: TRBV29-1
CDR3 DNA: TGCAGTGGGGCCCCGTTGCGGTGGTATTACAATGAGCAGTTCTTC
CDR3 protein: CSGAPLRWYYNEQFF

D gene: TRBD2
clone size: NA
J gene: TRBJ2-7
V gene: TRBV11-2
CDR3 DNA: TGTGCCGGCAGCCCGGGACTAGGGTACAAGCAGTACTTC
CDR3 protein: CAGSPGLGYKQYF

D gene: TRBD2
clone size: few
J gene: TRBJ2-1
V gene: TRBV11-1
CDR3 DNA: TGTGTCGGCAGCTTGCGGGAGGGCCTCAATGAACAGTTCTTC
CDR3 protein: CVGSLREGLNEQFF

D gene: TRBD2
clone size: NA
J gene: TRBJ2-1
V gene: TRBV6-1
CDR3 DNA: TGTGCCAGCATCTTTAGCGGGAGTAGAAGTGAACAGTTCTTC
CDR3 protein: CASIFSGSRSEQFF

D gene: TRBD2
clone size: NA
J gene: TRBJ2-1
V gene: TRBV11-3
CDR3 DNA: TGTGCTAGTAGCTTCTTGGTGCGGGAGGGGTACAATGACCAGTCCTTC
CDR3 protein: CASSFLVREGYNDQSF

D gene: TRBD1
clone size: NA
J gene: TRBJ2-3
V gene: TRBV6-1
CDR3 DNA: TGTGCCAGTAGAGGACAGGGGGGCACAGATACGCATTATTTT
CDR3 protein: CASRGQGGTDTHYF

D gene: NA
clone size: NA
J gene: TRBJ2-1
V gene: TRBV6-1
CDR3 DNA: TGTGCCATCGCCGGCAGCGGGCTTTACAATGAACAGTTCTTC
CDR3 protein: CAIAGSGLYNEQFF